This T cell receptor (beta chain) is drawn from a study of T cells after yellow fever vaccination. This clonotype was counted at least ten times. CDR1 and CDR2 from the germline V gene are LGHNA and YNFKEQ. V dropped 0 bases and J dropped 7 bases, with 3 bases sitting between them. CDR3 length: 12 amino acids. MiXCR was run by TCRdb on the 5' RACE reads, yielding one entry per CDR3 protein. Of about 320,000 distinct CDR3 sequences in the sample, about 6.6% were seen once. Here the sequenced sample was PBMCs, taken roughly seven weeks after the first yellow fever vaccination. The chain has TRBV4-2 and TRBJ1-4, with no clear D. The origin of this receptor is a man between 18 and 29 years old who received the YFV17D yellow fever vaccine. The CDR3 is CASSQDGEKLFF. In DNA, the CDR3 is TGTGCCAGCAGCCAAGATGGTGAAAAACTGTTTTTT.